This entry lists 21 T cell receptor beta chains sequenced from one sample in a study of a mutant IDH1 vaccine in newly diagnosed glioma. The assay was immunoSEQ multiplex PCR, and TCRdb's table has in-frame clones only and misses some. The sample lists approximately 92,000 clones; about four fifths were seen once. Time point of the sample: baseline, week 1 (first vaccination visit). Stated treatment: pre-vaccination baseline after standard-of-care therapy. Here the sequenced sample was PBMCs, taken from a glioma patient treated with radiotherapy, temozolomide or both. All receptors come from a woman in her fifties or sixties with glioma.

The genes are TRBV18 and TRBJ2-3, with 8 bases lining up with TRBD1. Germline assignment: CDR1 KGHSH and CDR2 LQKENI. Trimming at V came to 2 bases and at J to 3 bases, leaving 4 bases not matched to a gene. The CDR3 totals 15 residues. Here the CDR3 reads CASSPGQGRTDTQYF. CDR3 bases: TGTGCCAGCTCACCAGGACAGGGAAGGACAGATACGCAGTATTTT.

The chain has TRBV4-1 and TRBJ1-2; D is possibly TRBD1 (6 bases). Germline V lookup: CDR1 MGHRA, CDR2 YSYEKL. This CDR3 has 18 amino acids. V lost 0 bases and J lost 4, with 21 bases in between. The CDR3 sequence is CASSQDPAGALLGYGYTF. CDR3 sequence (DNA): TGCGCCAGCAGCCAAGACCCGGCAGGGGCATTACTAGGCTATGGCTACACCTTC.

The chain recombines TRBV14 with TRBJ2-3; D unresolved. CDR3 length: 15 amino acids. Germline values: CDR1 SGHDN, CDR2 FVKESK. V shed 0 bases and J shed 3 bases, with 10 bases lying between them. CDR3 in DNA: TGTGCCAGCAGCCAAGATGCTGTGCTGACAGATACGCAGTATTTT. It codes for CASSQDAVLTDTQYF.

The J gene is TRBJ1-5, the V gene TRBV5-1; 7 nucleotides align to TRBD1. CDR3 size: 14 residues. Germline assignment: CDR1 SGHRS and CDR2 YFSETQ. V lost 2 bases and J lost 4; bases outside the gene matches: 3. The CDR3 here is CASSFGQENQPQHF. As DNA, the CDR3 is TGCGCCAGCAGCTTTGGACAGGAAAATCAGCCCCAGCATTTT.

This clone was observed a single time. The CDR3 DNA sequence: TGTGCCAGCGGCCCAGTGGCAACTAATGAAAAACTGTTTTTT. It encodes CASGPVATNEKLFF. This chain connects TRBV7-2 to TRBJ1-4; D gene ambiguous. The CDR3 runs to 14 residues. Germline CDR1 SGHTA, CDR2 FQGNSA. Trimming removed 8 bases from V and 0 bases from J, with 10 bases in between.

The rearrangement uses TRBV29-1 and TRBJ2-2; 9 nucleotides agree with TRBD1. This CDR3 region has 14 residues. Germline CDR1 is SQVTM and CDR2 is ANQGSEA. The ends lost 4 bases at V and 6 bases at J; junction bases unmatched: 6. CDR3 amino acids: CSVGEGQGPGELFF. CDR3 nucleotides: TGCAGCGTTGGCGAGGGACAGGGTCCCGGGGAGCTGTTTTTT.

This chain links TRBV7-2 with TRBJ2-5; D possibly matches TRBD1 or TRBD2 (5 bases each). The CDR3 consists of 12 residues. Germline CDR1 SGHTA, CDR2 FQGNSA. V shed 9 bases and J shed 7 bases, with 15 bases lying between them. Here the CDR3 reads CASGGRGGTQYF. The CDR3 DNA sequence: TGTGCCAGTGGCGGGCGTGGGGGGACCCAGTACTTC.

The rearrangement links TRBV7-2 to TRBJ1-2; 8 bases are shared with TRBD1. Germline CDR1 and CDR2: SGHTA and FQGNSA. V lost 5 bases, J lost 5 bases, and 10 bases stayed unmatched. The CDR3 covers 15 residues. The CDR3 coding sequence is TGTGCCAGCAGCCTCGAAGCGACAGGGGATTATGGCTACACCTTC. Its protein product is CASSLEATGDYGYTF.

The V and J genes are TRBV18 and TRBJ1-1; D is undetermined. The CDR3 has 12 amino acids. Trimming cost V 1 base and J 7 bases, with 7 bases left between them. Germline lookup yields CDR1 KGHSH and CDR2 LQKENI. The CDR3 DNA reads as TGTGCCAGCTCACCACAGGGTAATGAAGCTTTCTTT. It yields the protein CASSPQGNEAFF. Looking up the rest from reference TRBV18 and TRBJ1-1 gives the full variable domain: NAGVMQNPRHLVRRRGQEARLRCSPMKGHSHVYWYRQLPEEGLKFMVYLQKENIIDESGMPKERFSAEFPKEGPSILRIQQVVRGDSAAYFCASSPQGNEAFFGQGTRLTVV.

This chain uses TRBV10-1 with TRBJ2-6; D uncertain. The CDR3 runs 16 residues. Germline CDR1 is WNHNN and CDR2 is SYGVQD (reference sequence). V was pared by 5 bases and J by 0 bases, with 11 bases between. This CDR3 is CASSPGSGSGANVLTF. The CDR3 DNA sequence: TGCGCCAGCAGTCCCGGGTCGGGCTCTGGGGCCAACGTCCTGACTTTC.

The rearrangement joins TRBV5-1 to TRBJ2-7; D unresolved. Germline assignment: CDR1 SGHRS and CDR2 YFSETQ. V was clipped by 0 bases and J by 1 base, with 14 bases between them. This CDR3 spans 16 amino acids. This chain's CDR3 is CASSLEVGLGSYEQYF. CDR3 DNA sequence: TGCGCCAGCAGCTTGGAAGTAGGGTTAGGGTCCTACGAGCAGTACTTC.

The chain joins TRBV5-1 to TRBJ2-7, with D perhaps matching TRBD1 (6 bases). This CDR3 region has 14 residues. The V gene's germline CDR1 is SGHRS and CDR2 YFSETQ. Trimming removed 3 bases at V and 5 bases at J, with 15 bases between. The DNA for the CDR3 is TGCGCCAGCAGCTCCAGGGGCGATAGGGACGAGCAGTACTTC. It encodes CASSSRGDRDEQYF. The full variable domain, with the rest looked up from reference TRBV5-1 and TRBJ2-7, is KAGVTQTPRYLIKTRGQQVTLSCSPISGHRSVSWYQQTPGQGLQFLFEYFSETQRNKGNFPGRFSGRQFSNSRSEMNVSTLELGDSALYLCASSSRGDRDEQYFGPGTRLTVT.

J is TRBJ1-2 and V is TRBV10-2, with D possibly matching TRBD1 (5 bases). V lost 5 bases and J 10 bases, leaving 17 bases between the germline ends. This CDR3 spans 13 amino acids. CDR1 is WSHSY, CDR2 SAAADI, per germline. CDR3 protein: CASSNPGRIAYTF. In nucleotides, the CDR3 is TGCGCCAGCAGTAACCCGGGACGGATAGCCTACACCTTC.

For the CDR3, the DNA is TGTGCCAGCAGTGAATGGGGTGGCGGCACTGAAGCTTTCTTT. This translates into CASSEWGGGTEAFF. The rearrangement joins TRBV2 to TRBJ1-1; D remains ambiguous. In germline, CDR1 is SNHLY, CDR2 FYNNEI. Trimming removed 2 bases at V and 4 bases at J, with 11 bases between. The CDR3 is 14 residues long.

This chain connects TRBV10-3 to TRBJ1-5; 8 bases line up with TRBD1. CDR1 and CDR2 from the germline V gene are ENHRY and SYGVKD. The CDR3 covers 13 residues. J lost 5 bases, V lost 10 bases, and 7 bases had no gene match. The CDR3: CATDRGQDQPQHF. The CDR3, as DNA: TGTGCCACCGACAGGGGCCAGGATCAGCCCCAGCATTTT.

The J gene is TRBJ1-4, the V gene TRBV2; the match to TRBD1 covers 10 bases. The V segment lost 5 bases and the J segment 6 bases; nucleotides outside the gene matches: 3. Germline CDR1 reads SNHLY; CDR2 reads FYNNEI. The CDR3 runs to 14 residues. CDR3 bases: TGTGCCAGCAGTTCGGACAGGGGGGATGAAAAACTGTTTTTT. Encoded protein: CASSSDRGDEKLFF.

This clone is medium-sized by share. The V gene is TRBV11-1, the J gene TRBJ1-1; D not resolved. The CDR3 length is 16 residues. From germline, CDR1 is SGHAT and CDR2 FQDESV (reference sequence). Deletions cut 3 bases from V and 2 bases from J, with 16 bases between. In DNA, the CDR3 is TGTGCCAGCAGCTTCGGGGTTGCGCCGGCCAACACTGAAGCTTTCTTT. This sequence encodes CASSFGVAPANTEAFF.

In its sample, this clone was seen a few times. The chain combines TRBV6-5 with TRBJ1-6; perhaps TRBD1 as D (6 bases). The CDR3 loop spans 13 amino acids. Germline lookup yields CDR1 MNHEY and CDR2 SVGAGI. Trimming took 8 bases from V and 7 from J, leaving 12 bases between them. For the CDR3, the DNA is TGTGCCAGCGCAGGGGAGAGGAATTCACCCCTCCACTTT. Protein: CASAGERNSPLHF.

The chain links TRBV5-1 to TRBJ2-2; possible D gene TRBD2, 5 bases. The CDR3 is made up of 14 amino acids. CDR1 is SGHRS and CDR2 is YFSETQ in the germline V gene. V was pared by 7 bases and J by 4 bases, with 14 bases between. The CDR3 sequence: CASLELELTGELFF. The CDR3, as DNA: TGCGCCAGCTTAGAACTAGAACTCACCGGGGAGCTGTTTTTT.

V and J are TRBV6-5 and TRBJ1-1, with D hard to call. V lost 0 bases and J 5 bases, leaving 7 bases between the germline ends. The CDR3 covers 13 residues. Germline V lookup: CDR1 MNHEY, CDR2 SVGAGI. The CDR3 is CASSYSRDTEAFF. The DNA of the CDR3 is TGTGCCAGCAGTTACTCGAGGGATACTGAAGCTTTCTTT.

This chain joins TRBV2 and TRBJ1-2; TRBD1 is a possible D gene (5 bases). Trimming stripped 5 bases from V and 6 bases from J, with 13 bases between. The CDR3 runs to 13 residues. Germline V gene lookup returns CDR1 SNHLY and CDR2 FYNNEI. CDR3 loop: CASSRSGKNGYTF. CDR3 DNA: TGTGCCAGCAGTCGATCAGGGAAAAATGGCTACACCTTC.